This T cell receptor (beta chain) was obtained from a study of cytomegalovirus exposure and HLA in healthy donors. Study-level findings and limits: According to an earlier analysis, most TCR beta V segments yielded productive rearrangements about 90% or about 30% of the time.

PCR was performed using 60 Vbeta and 13 Jbeta primers. Method: immunoSEQ multiplex PCR; TCRdb's copy keeps in-frame clones and lacks some. The data contain approximately 110,000 clones, about 76% of them singletons. Concerning this clone: Its target is unknown.

Germline V lookup: CDR1 LGHNA, CDR2 YNFKEQ. The V end was cut by 3 bases, the J end by 2 bases, with 20 bases between. The CDR3 runs to 17 residues. V usage is TRBV4-2 and J usage is TRBJ2-7; TRBD2 is a possible D gene (6 bases). Sequences were obtained from PBMCs. The TCR comes from a woman aged 60-75 years in good health and CMV-seropositive. The CDR3 coding sequence is TGTGCCAGCAGCCAGGGTGTGGGGGTAGCGGATACCTACGAGCAGTACTTC. It specifies CASSQGVGVADTYEQYF.